This T cell receptor (beta chain) was recovered during a study of blood T cells in healthy people across ages. For the second PCR, which ran for roughly 6 to 12 cycles, a sample-barcoded 5' primer and a J-beta primer mix were used. Tagging of each cDNA molecule was performed by a template-switch adaptor with 12 random nucleotides. TCRdb re-called the 5' RACE reads with MiXCR, one entry per CDR3 protein. The sample has around 990,000 distinct CDR3 sequences; about 25% are singletons. J lost 5 bases, V lost 0 bases, and 3 bases had no gene match. The CDR3 consists of 15 residues. The germline V gene encodes CDR1 LGHNT and CDR2 FRNRAP. The sample providers were healthy Caucasian people from Russia, aged about 6 to 100. The sample holds a few counts of this clonotype. The same data also contributed to another study, on T cells of mothers and their children. That source reports: Added by the second PCR's M1S primer were sample barcodes and 2-4 random nucleotides.

The sequence was collected from a girl aged 2-10 years in good health. The rearrangement uses TRBV12-5 and TRBJ2-2; 7 positions agree with TRBD2. The specimen was blood. CDR3 nucleotide sequence: TGTGCTAGTGGTTTGGTAAGGCGGGAGACCGGGGAGCTGTTTTTT. Protein: CASGLVRRETGELFF.